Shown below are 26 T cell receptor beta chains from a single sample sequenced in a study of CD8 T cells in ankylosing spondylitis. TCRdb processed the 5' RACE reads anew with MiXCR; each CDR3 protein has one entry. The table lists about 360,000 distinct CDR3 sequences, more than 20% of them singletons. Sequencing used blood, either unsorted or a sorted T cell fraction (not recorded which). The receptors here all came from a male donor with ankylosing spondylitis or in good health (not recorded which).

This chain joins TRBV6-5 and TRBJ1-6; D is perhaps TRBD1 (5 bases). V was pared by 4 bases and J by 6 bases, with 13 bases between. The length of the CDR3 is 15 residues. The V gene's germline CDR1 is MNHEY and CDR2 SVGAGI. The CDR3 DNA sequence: TGTGCCAGCAGTTCGGGACGGGAAGCTAATTCACCCCTCCACTTT. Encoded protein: CASSSGREANSPLHF.

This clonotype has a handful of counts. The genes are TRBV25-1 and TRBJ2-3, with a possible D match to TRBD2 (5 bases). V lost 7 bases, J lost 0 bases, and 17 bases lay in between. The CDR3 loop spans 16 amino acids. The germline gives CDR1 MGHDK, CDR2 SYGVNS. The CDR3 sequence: CASTYFGRPSTDTQYF. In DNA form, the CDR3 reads TGTGCCAGCACCTATTTTGGGAGACCTAGCACAGATACGCAGTATTTT.

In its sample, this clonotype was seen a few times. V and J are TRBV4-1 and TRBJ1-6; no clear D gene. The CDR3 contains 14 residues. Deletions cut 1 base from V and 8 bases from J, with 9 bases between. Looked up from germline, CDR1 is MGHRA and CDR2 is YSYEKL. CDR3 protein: CASSQVRLYSPLHF. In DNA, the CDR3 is TGCGCCAGCAGCCAAGTCAGGCTTTATTCACCCCTCCACTTT.

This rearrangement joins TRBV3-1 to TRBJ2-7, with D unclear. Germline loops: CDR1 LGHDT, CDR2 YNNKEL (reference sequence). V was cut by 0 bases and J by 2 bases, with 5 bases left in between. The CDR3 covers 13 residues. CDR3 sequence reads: CASSQDNPYEQYF. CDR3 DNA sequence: TGTGCCAGCAGCCAAGATAACCCCTACGAGCAGTACTTC.

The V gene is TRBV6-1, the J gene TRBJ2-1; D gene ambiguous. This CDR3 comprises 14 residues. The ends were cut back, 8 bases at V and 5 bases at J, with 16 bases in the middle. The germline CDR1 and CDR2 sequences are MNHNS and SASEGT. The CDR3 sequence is CASEVGPLNNEQFF. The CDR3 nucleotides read TGTGCCAGCGAGGTAGGGCCCCTAAACAATGAGCAGTTCTTC.

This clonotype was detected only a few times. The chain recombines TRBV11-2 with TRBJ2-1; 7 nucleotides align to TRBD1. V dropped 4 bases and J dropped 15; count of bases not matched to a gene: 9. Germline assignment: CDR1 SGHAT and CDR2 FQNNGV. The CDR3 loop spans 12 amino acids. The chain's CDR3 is CASSWSSQGLFF. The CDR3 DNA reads TGTGCCAGCAGCTGGAGTTCACAGGGGCTGTTCTTC.

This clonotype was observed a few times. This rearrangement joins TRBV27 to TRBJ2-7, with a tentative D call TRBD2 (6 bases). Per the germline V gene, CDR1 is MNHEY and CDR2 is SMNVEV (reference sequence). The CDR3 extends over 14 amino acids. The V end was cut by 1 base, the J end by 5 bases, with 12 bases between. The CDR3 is CASSLLGGSDEQYF. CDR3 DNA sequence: TGTGCCAGCAGTTTATTGGGGGGATCGGACGAGCAGTACTTC.

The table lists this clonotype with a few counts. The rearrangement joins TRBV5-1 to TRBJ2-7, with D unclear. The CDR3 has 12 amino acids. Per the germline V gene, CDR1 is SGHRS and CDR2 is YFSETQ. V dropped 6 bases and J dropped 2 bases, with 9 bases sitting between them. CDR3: CASKRTPYEQYF. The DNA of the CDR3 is TGCGCCAGCAAGCGCACTCCCTACGAGCAGTACTTC.

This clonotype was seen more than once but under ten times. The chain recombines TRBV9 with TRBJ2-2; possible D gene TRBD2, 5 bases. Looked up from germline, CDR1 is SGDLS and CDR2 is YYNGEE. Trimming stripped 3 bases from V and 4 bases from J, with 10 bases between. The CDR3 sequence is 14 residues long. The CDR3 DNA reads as TGTGCCAGCAGCGCGGAGGAGGCCACCGGGGAGCTGTTTTTT. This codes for CASSAEEATGELFF.

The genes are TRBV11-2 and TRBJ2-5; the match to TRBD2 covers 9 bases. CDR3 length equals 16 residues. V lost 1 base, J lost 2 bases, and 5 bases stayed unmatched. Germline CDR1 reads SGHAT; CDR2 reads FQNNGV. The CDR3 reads CASSLVGSGGQETQYF. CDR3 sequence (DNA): TGTGCCAGCAGCTTAGTCGGTAGCGGGGGACAAGAGACCCAGTACTTC.

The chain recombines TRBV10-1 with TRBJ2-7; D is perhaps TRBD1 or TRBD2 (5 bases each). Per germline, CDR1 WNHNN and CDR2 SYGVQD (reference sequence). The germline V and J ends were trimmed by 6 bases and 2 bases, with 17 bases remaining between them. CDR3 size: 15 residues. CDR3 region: CASSGPRDGTYEQYF. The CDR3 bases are TGCGCCAGCAGCGGGCCCCGGGACGGAACCTACGAGCAGTACTTC.

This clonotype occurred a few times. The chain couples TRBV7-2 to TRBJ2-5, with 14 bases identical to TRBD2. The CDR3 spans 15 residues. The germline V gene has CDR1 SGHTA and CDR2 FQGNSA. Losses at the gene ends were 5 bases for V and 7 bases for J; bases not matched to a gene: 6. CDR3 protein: CASSEGLAGGGTQYF. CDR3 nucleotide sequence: TGTGCCAGCAGCGAAGGACTAGCGGGGGGCGGGACCCAGTACTTC.

The CDR3 DNA reads TGTGCCAGCAGTTTAGGGACAGGGGCGGAAAAAAATTCACCCCTCCACTTT. Its protein is CASSLGTGAEKNSPLHF. This chain joins TRBV27 and TRBJ1-6; 10 nucleotides match TRBD1. Per the germline V gene, CDR1 is MNHEY and CDR2 is SMNVEV (reference sequence). Trimming cost V 2 bases and J 7 bases; bases outside gene matches: 8. The CDR3 spans 17 residues.

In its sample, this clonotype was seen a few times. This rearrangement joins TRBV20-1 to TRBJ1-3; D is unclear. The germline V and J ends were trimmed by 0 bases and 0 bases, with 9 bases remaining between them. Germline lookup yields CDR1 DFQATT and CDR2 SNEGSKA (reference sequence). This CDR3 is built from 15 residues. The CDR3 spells CSARDPGDSGNTIYF. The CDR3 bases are TGCAGTGCTAGAGATCCCGGGGACTCTGGAAACACCATATATTTT.

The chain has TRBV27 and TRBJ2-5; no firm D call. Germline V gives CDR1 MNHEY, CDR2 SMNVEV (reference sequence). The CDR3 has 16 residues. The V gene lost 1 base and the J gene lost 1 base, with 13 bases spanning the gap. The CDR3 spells CASSLYGRHSQETQYF. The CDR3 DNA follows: TGTGCCAGCAGTTTATACGGACGGCACTCCCAAGAGACCCAGTACTTC.

CDR3 nucleotides: TGCGCCAGCAGCCAAGATCGGCAAGCCTACGAGCAGTACTTC. Residues: CASSQDRQAYEQYF. The chain has TRBV4-1 and TRBJ2-7, with D unclear. This CDR3 region has 14 residues. Trimming pared 0 bases from V and 2 bases from J, leaving 8 bases between. Germline V CDR1 and CDR2: MGHRA, YSYEKL.

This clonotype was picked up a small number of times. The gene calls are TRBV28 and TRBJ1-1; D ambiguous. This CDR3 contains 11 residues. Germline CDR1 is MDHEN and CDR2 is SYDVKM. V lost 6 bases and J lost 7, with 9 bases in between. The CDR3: CASRLTDEAFF. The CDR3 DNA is TGTGCCAGCAGATTAACAGATGAAGCTTTCTTT.

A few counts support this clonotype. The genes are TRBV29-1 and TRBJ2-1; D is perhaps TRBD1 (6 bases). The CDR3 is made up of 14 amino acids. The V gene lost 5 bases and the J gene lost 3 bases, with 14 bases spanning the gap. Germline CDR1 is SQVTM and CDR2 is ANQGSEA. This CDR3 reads CSVRTVTGYNEQFF. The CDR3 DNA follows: TGCAGCGTTAGGACAGTCACCGGCTACAATGAGCAGTTCTTC.

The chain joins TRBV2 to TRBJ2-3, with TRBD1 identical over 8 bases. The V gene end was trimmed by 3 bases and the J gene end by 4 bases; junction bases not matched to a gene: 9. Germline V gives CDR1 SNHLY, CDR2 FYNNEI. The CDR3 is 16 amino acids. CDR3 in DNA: TGTGCCAGCAGTGAGAATCTTGGGACAGGACCAGATACGCAGTATTTT. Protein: CASSENLGTGPDTQYF.

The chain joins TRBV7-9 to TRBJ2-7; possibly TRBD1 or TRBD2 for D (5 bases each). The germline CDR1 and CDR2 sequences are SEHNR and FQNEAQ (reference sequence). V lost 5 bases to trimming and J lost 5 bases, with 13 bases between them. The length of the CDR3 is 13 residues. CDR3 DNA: TGTGCCAGCAGCCCAAAGGGGACCCACGAGCAGTACTTC. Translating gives CASSPKGTHEQYF.

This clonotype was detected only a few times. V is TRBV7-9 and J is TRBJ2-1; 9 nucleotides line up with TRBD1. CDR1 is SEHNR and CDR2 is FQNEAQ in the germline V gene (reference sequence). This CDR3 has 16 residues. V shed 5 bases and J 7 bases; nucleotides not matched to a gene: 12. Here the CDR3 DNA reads TGTGCCAGCAGCAGGGCCCGGGACAGGGCGGGGAATGAGCAGTTCTTC. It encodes CASSRARDRAGNEQFF.

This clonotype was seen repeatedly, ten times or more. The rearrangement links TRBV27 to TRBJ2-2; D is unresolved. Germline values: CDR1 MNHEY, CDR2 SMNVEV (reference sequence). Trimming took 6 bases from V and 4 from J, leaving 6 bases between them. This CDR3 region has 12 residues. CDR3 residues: CASRLGTGELFF. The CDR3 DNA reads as TGTGCCAGCAGGTTGGGCACCGGGGAGCTGTTTTTT.

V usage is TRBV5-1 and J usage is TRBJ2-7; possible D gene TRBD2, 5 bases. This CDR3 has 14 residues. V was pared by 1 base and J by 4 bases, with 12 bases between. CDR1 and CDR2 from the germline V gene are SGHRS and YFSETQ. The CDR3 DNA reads TGCGCCAGCAGCTTGTTGTTAGAGGGATACGAGCAGTACTTC. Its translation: CASSLLLEGYEQYF.

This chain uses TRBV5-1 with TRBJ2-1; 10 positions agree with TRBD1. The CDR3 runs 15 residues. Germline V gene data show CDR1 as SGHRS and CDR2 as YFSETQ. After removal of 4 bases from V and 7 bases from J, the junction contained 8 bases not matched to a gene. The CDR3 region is CASSPGTGEGNEQFF. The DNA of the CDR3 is TGCGCCAGCAGCCCCGGGACAGGGGAGGGGAATGAGCAGTTCTTC. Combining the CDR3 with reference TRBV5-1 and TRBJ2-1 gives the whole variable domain KAGVTQTPRYLIKTRGQQVTLSCSPISGHRSVSWYQQTPGQGLQFLFEYFSETQRNKGNFPGRFSGRQFSNSRSEMNVSTLELGDSALYLCASSPGTGEGNEQFFGPGTRLTVL.

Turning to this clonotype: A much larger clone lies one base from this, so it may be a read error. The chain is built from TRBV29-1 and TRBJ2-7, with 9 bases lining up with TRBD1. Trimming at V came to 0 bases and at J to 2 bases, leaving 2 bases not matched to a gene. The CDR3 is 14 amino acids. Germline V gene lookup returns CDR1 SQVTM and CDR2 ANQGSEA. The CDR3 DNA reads TGCAGCGTTGAAGATCGGGACAGGGCCTACGAGCAGTACTTC. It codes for CSVEDRDRAYEQYF.

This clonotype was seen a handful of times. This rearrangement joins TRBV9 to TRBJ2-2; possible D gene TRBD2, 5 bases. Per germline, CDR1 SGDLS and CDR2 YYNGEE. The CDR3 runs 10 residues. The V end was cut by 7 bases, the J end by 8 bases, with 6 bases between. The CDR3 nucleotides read TGTGCCAGCGGACTTGGGGAGCTGTTTTTT. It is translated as CASGLGELFF.